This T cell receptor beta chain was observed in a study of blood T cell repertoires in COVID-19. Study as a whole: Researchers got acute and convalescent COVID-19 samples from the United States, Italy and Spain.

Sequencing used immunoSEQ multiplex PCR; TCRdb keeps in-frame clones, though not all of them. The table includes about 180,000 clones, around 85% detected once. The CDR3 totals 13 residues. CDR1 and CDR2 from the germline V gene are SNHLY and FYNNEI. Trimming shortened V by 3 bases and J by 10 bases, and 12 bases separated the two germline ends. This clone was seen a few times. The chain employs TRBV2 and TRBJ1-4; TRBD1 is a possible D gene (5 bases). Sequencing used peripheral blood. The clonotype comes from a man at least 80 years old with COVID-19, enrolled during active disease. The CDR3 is CASSDLRAGKLFF. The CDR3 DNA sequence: TGTGCCAGCAGTGATCTCAGGGCCGGAAAACTGTTTTTT.